The rows below give T cell receptor beta chains drawn from one sample of a study of blood T cells in healthy people across ages. Each CDR3 protein is one row after TCRdb ran MiXCR on the 5' RACE reads. The table lists about 1.1 million distinct CDR3 sequences, roughly two fifths of them singletons. Sequencing was carried out using blood. Source of these receptors: a man younger than 35 in good health. Both conserved end residues are part of each CDR3. Fields, in order: J gene, V gene, CDR3 length, D gene, clone size, CDR3 DNA, CDR3 protein. D genes are given only for firm matches. Size is omitted from some rows. Given values are once, few, many or a class for expanded clones.

>TRBJ2-3|TRBV12-3/TRBV12-4|15|NA|many
TGTGCCAGCACAGACGGCCCCTCTAGCACAGATACGCAGTATTTT
CASTDGPSSTDTQYF
>TRBJ1-4|TRBV7-9|15|NA|few
TGTGCCAGCAGCTTAGCGCAGGGGCCGGAAGAAAAACTGTTTTTT
CASSLAQGPEEKLFF
>TRBJ2-1|TRBV5-1|12|TRBD1|many
TGCGCCAGCAGCTTACAGGGGGATGAGCAGTTCTTC
CASSLQGDEQFF
>TRBJ2-1|TRBV9|17|TRBD2|NA
TGTGCCAGCAGCGTTTCGACTAGCGGGGGGGCTATAGATGAGCAGTTCTTC
CASSVSTSGGAIDEQFF
>TRBJ1-2|TRBV7-2|17|TRBD1|few
TGTGCCAGCAGCTTAAAATTTATCGAAGGGGGCGTTTACGGCTACACCTTC
CASSLKFIEGGVYGYTF
>TRBJ2-1|TRBV29-1|15|TRBD1|few
TGCAGCGTTGAAAAGGAAAGGACAGGGGGAAGTGAGCAGTTCTTC
CSVEKERTGGSEQFF
>TRBJ2-2|TRBV24-1|13|NA|NA
TGTGCCACCAGTCTTTCGGGCACCGGGGAGCTGTTTTTT
CATSLSGTGELFF
>TRBJ1-1|TRBV20-1|13|NA|NA
TGCAGTGCTAGGGACCGGGACAACACTGAAGCTTTCTTT
CSARDRDNTEAFF
>TRBJ2-1|TRBV20-1|17|TRBD2|NA
TGCAGTGCTAGTCGCGGTAGCGGGGGGCTCTTTTACAATGAGCAGTTCTTC
CSASRGSGGLFYNEQFF
>TRBJ1-2|TRBV20-1|13|TRBD1|NA
TGCAGTGCCGGAAACAGGGGATCCTATGGCTACACCTTC
CSAGNRGSYGYTF
>TRBJ2-5|TRBV27|14|TRBD1|NA
TGTGCCAGCAGTTTATCGGACAGGTATACGGACCAGTACTTC
CASSLSDRYTDQYF
>TRBJ1-3|TRBV4-2|16|NA|NA
TGTGCCAGCAGCCAAGCAGTCGGGACGACTGGAAACACCATATATTTT
CASSQAVGTTGNTIYF
>TRBJ2-7|TRBV6-1|15|TRBD1|NA
TGTGCCAGCATTCGACAGGGGACCTACCCCTACGAGCAGTACTTC
CASIRQGTYPYEQYF
>TRBJ1-2|TRBV20-1|12|NA|NA
TGCAGTGCTATCGTCCCCATTGGCGGCTACACCTTC
CSAIVPIGGYTF
>TRBJ1-2|TRBV11-2|15|NA|few
TGTGCCAGCACCCCTACACCAGGCATAAACTATGGCTACACCTTC
CASTPTPGINYGYTF
>TRBJ1-2|TRBV7-2|16|NA|NA
TGTGCCAGCAGCTCGCAAGGGGTCTACGCTAACTATGGCTACACCTTC
CASSSQGVYANYGYTF
>TRBJ2-3|TRBV28|16|NA|few
TGTGCCAGCAGTGATCACAGGGTTTCGGGTCTTGATACGCAGTATTTT
CASSDHRVSGLDTQYF
>TRBJ2-2|TRBV7-9|16|NA|NA
TGTGCCAGCAGCAATGGGTTGGACGCCACGACCGGGGAGCTGTTTTTT
CASSNGLDATTGELFF
>TRBJ2-7|TRBV20-1|13|TRBD2|NA
TGCAGTGGTAGCGGGGGGGTGACCTACGAGCAGTACTTC
CSGSGGVTYEQYF
>TRBJ2-1|TRBV20-1|13|NA|few
TGCAGTGCTAGGACAGGCGGAATCAATGAGCAGTTCTTC
CSARTGGINEQFF
>TRBJ2-1|TRBV3-1|13|NA|NA
TGTGCCAGCAGCCAAGTTCGCGGGGACGAGCAGTTCTTC
CASSQVRGDEQFF
>TRBJ2-2|TRBV24-1|16|NA|NA
TGTGCCACCAGTCCCGGACTCTACTTTAACACCGGGGAGCTGTTTTTT
CATSPGLYFNTGELFF
>TRBJ1-1|TRBV24-1|15|TRBD1|NA
TGTGCCACTAGTGGACAGGGGGCATTGGCCACTGAAGCTTTCTTT
CATSGQGALATEAFF
>TRBJ2-2|TRBV7-9|13|NA|few
TGTGCCAGCAGCATACAGGAGGCCGGGGAGCTGTTTTTT
CASSIQEAGELFF
>TRBJ2-2|TRBV20-1|16|TRBD2|few
TGCAGTGCTCGCGGACTAGCGGGGGGCAACACCGGGGAGCTGTTTTTT
CSARGLAGGNTGELFF
>TRBJ2-3|TRBV3-1|14|TRBD2|NA
TGTGCCACCTCTAGCGGGGGGGCCGATGATACGCAGTATTTT
CATSSGGADDTQYF
>TRBJ2-1|TRBV5-6|15|TRBD1|few
TGTGCCAGCAGCTGGGGACAGACGATCTACAATGAGCAGTTCTTC
CASSWGQTIYNEQFF
>TRBJ2-7|TRBV10-3|16|TRBD1|NA
TGTGCCATCAGTGAGACCCTAACAGGGGAGACCTACGAGCAGTACTTC
CAISETLTGETYEQYF
>TRBJ1-4|TRBV3-1|14|NA|NA
TGTGCCAGCAGCCATGGGGTGACTAATGAAAAACTGTTTTTT
CASSHGVTNEKLFF
>TRBJ1-6|TRBV6-5|18|TRBD1|NA
TGTGCCAGCAGTTACGCCTCAGGGGGAAGCTCCTATAATTCACCCCTCCACTTT
CASSYASGGSSYNSPLHF
>TRBJ2-2|TRBV10-3|15|NA|few
TGTGCCATCAGTGAGGGCACGACGAACACCGGGGAGCTGTTTTTT
CAISEGTTNTGELFF